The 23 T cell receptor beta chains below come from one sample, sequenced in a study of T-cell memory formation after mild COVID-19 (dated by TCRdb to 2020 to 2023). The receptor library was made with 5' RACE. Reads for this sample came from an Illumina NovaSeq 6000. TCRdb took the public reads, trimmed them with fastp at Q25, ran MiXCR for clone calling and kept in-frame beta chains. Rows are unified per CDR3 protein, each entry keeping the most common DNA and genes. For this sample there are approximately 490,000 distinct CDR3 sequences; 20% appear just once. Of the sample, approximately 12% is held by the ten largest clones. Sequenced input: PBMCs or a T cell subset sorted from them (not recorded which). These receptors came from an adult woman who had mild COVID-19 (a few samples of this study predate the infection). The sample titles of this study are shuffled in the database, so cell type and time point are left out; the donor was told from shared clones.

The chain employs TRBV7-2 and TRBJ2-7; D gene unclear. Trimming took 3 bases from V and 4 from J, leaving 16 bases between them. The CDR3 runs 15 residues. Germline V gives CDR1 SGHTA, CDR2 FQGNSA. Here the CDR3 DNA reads TGTGCCAGCAGCTTGGTCGAAGACTTCTCTTACGAGCAGTACTTC. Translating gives CASSLVEDFSYEQYF. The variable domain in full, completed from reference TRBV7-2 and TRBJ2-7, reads GAGVSQSPSNKVTEKGKDVELRCDPISGHTALYWYRQSLGQGLEFLIYFQGNSAPDKSGLPSDRFSAERTGGSVSTLTIQRTQQEDSAVYLCASSLVEDFSYEQYFGPGTRLTVT.

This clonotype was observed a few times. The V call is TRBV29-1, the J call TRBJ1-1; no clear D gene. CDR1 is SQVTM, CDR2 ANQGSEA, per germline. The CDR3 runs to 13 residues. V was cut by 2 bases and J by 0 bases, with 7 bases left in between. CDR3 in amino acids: CSVERGLNTEAFF. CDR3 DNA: TGCAGCGTTGAACGAGGGCTGAACACTGAAGCTTTCTTT. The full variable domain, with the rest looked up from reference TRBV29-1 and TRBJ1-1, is SAVISQKPSRDICQRGTSLTIQCQVDSQVTMMFWYRQQPGQSLTLIATANQGSEATYESGFVIDKFPISRPNLTFSTLTVSNMSPEDSSIYLCSVERGLNTEAFFGQGTRLTVV.

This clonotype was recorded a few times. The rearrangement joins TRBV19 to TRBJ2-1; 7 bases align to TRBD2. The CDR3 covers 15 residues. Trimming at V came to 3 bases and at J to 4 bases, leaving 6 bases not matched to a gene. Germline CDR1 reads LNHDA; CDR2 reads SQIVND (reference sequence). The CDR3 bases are TGTGCCAGTAGTATGGCGGGAGCCAGGTACAATGAGCAGTTCTTC. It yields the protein CASSMAGARYNEQFF.

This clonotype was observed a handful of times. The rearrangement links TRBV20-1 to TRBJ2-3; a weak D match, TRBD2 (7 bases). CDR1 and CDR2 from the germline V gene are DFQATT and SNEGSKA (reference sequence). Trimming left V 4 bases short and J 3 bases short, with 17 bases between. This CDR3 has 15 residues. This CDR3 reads CSATPPGGLTDTQYF. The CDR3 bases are TGCAGTGCTACCCCCCCCGGGGGGCTAACAGATACGCAGTATTTT.

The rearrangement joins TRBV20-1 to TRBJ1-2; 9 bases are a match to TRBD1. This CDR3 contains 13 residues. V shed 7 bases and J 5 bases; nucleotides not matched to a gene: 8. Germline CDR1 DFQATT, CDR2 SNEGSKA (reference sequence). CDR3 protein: CSGLHRGRYGYTF. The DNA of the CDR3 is TGCAGTGGTCTTCACAGGGGGCGGTATGGCTACACCTTC.

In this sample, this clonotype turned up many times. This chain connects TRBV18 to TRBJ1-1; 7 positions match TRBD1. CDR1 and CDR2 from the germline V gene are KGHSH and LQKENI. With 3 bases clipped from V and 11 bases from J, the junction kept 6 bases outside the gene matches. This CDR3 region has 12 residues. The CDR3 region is CASSPIQGEAFF. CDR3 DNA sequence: TGTGCCAGCTCACCGATCCAGGGGGAGGCTTTCTTT.

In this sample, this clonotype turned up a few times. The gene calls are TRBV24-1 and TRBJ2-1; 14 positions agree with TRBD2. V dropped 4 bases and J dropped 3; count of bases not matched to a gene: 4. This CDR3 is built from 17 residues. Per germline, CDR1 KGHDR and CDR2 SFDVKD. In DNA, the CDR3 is TGTGCCACCAGTGACCCCGGACTAGCGGGGGGCTACAATGAGCAGTTCTTC. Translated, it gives CATSDPGLAGGYNEQFF.

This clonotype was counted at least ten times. The CDR3 DNA is TGCGCCAGCAGCCAGTCAGGGCTCTACGAGCAGTACTTC. Protein sequence: CASSQSGLYEQYF. The chain joins TRBV4-1 to TRBJ2-7; TRBD1 might be the D (5 bases). V was trimmed by 3 bases and J by 3 bases, leaving 9 bases between them. Germline CDR1 reads MGHRA; CDR2 reads YSYEKL. The CDR3 has 13 residues.

The CDR3 loop is CASSRSGTGVMGGYTF. The DNA for the CDR3 is TGTGCCAGCAGTCGAAGCGGGACAGGGGTGATGGGCGGCTACACCTTC. V usage is TRBV12-3 or TRBV12-4 and J usage is TRBJ1-2, with 10 positions matching TRBD1. The CDR3 length is 16 residues. The V gene end was trimmed by 5 bases and the J gene end by 8 bases; junction bases not matched to a gene: 14.

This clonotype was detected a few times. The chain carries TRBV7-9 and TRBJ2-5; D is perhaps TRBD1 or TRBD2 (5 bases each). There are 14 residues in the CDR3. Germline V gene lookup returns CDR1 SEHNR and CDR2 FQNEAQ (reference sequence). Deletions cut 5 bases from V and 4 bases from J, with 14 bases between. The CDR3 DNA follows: TGTGCCAGCAGCCGTATCCGGGGCTTAGAGACCCAGTACTTC. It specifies CASSRIRGLETQYF.

The CDR3 sequence: CATRNSGRGDQETQYF. The CDR3 bases are TGTGCCACCAGAAATAGCGGGAGAGGGGACCAAGAGACCCAGTACTTC. This chain links TRBV15 with TRBJ2-5; TRBD2 matches 9 bases. CDR3 length: 16 residues. CDR1 and CDR2 (germline): LNHNV, YYDKDF (reference sequence). Losses at the gene ends were 6 bases for V and 0 bases for J; bases not matched to a gene: 8.

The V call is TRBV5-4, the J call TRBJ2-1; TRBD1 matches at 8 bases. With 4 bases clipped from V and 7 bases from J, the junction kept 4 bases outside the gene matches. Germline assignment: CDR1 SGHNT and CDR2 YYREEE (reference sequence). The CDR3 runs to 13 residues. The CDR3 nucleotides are TGTGCCAGCAGCGATACAGGGGGTAATGAGCAGTTCTTC. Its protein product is CASSDTGGNEQFF.

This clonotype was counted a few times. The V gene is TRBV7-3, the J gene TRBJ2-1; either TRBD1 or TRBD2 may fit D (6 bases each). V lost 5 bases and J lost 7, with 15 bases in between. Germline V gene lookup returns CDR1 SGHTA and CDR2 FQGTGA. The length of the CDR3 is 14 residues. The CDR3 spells CASSQSGGANEQFF. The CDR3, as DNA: TGTGCCAGCAGCCAATCCGGGGGCGCAAATGAGCAGTTCTTC.

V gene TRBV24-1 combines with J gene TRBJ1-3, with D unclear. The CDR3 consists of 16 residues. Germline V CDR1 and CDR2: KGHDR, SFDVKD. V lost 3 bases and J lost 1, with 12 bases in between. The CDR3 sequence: CATSDRETSSGNTIYF. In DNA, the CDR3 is TGTGCCACCAGTGATAGGGAGACATCTTCTGGAAACACCATATATTTT.

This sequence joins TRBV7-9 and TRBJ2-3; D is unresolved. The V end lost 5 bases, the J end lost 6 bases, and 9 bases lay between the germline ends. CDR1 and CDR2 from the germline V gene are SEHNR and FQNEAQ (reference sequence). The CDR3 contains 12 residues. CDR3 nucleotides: TGTGCCAGCAGCATTCCCCGGGATACGCAGTATTTT. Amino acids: CASSIPRDTQYF.

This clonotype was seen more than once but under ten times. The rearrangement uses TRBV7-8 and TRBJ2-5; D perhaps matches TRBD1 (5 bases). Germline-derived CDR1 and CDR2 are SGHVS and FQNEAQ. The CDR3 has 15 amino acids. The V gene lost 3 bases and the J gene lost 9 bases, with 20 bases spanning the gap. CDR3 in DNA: TGTGCCAGCAGCTTGGCTCGCAGGCAGGGCCTCTCCCAGTACTTC. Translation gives CASSLARRQGLSQYF. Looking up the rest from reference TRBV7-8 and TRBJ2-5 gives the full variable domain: GAGVSQSPRYKVAKRGQDVALRCDPISGHVSLFWYQQALGQGPEFLTYFQNEAQLDKSGLPSDRFFAERPEGSVSTLKIQRTQQEDSAVYLCASSLARRQGLSQYFGPGTRLLVL.

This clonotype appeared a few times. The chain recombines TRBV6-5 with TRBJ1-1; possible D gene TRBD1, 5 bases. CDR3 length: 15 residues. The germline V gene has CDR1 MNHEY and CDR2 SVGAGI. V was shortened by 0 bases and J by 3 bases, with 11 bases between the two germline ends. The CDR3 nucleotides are TGTGCCAGCAGTTACTCGGACGGGACTTACACTGAAGCTTTCTTT. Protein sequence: CASSYSDGTYTEAFF.

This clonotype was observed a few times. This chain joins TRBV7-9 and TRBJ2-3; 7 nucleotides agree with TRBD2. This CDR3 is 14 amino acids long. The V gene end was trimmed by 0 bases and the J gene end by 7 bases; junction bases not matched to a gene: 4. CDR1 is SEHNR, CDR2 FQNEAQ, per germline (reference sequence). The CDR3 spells CASSLAQSGNTQYF. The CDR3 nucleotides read TGTGCCAGCAGCTTAGCCCAGAGCGGGAATACGCAGTATTTT.

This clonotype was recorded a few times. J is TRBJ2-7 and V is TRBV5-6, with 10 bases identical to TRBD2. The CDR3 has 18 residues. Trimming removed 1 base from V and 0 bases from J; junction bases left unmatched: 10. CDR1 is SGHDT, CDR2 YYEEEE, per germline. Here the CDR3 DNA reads TGTGCCAGCAGCTTGACGGCTAGCGGGAGACAACGCTCCTACGAGCAGTACTTC. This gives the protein CASSLTASGRQRSYEQYF.

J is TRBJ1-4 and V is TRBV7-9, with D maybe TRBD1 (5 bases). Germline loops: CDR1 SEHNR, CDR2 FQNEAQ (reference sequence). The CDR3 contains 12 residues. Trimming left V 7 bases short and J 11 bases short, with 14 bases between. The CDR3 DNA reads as TGTGCCAGCACCCCCTCGGAGGGGAAACTGTTTTTT. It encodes CASTPSEGKLFF.

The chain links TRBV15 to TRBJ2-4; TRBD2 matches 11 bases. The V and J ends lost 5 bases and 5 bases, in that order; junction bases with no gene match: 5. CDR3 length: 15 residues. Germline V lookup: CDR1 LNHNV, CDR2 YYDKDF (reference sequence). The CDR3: CATSGGGLAENIQYF. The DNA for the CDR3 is TGTGCCACCAGCGGAGGGGGACTAGCGGAAAACATTCAGTACTTC.

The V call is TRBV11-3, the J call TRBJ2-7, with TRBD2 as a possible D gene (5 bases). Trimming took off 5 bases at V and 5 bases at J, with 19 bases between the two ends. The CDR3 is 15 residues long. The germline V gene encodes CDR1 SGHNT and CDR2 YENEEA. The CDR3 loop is CASSRGKGGVNEQYF. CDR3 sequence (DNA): TGTGCCAGCAGCCGAGGGAAAGGAGGAGTCAACGAGCAGTACTTC.

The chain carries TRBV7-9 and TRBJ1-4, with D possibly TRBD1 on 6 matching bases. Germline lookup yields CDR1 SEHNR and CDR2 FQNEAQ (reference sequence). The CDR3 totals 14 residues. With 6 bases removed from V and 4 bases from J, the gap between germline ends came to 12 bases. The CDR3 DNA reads TGTGCCAGCAGGGACGACAGGAATAATGAAAAACTGTTTTTT. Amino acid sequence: CASRDDRNNEKLFF.